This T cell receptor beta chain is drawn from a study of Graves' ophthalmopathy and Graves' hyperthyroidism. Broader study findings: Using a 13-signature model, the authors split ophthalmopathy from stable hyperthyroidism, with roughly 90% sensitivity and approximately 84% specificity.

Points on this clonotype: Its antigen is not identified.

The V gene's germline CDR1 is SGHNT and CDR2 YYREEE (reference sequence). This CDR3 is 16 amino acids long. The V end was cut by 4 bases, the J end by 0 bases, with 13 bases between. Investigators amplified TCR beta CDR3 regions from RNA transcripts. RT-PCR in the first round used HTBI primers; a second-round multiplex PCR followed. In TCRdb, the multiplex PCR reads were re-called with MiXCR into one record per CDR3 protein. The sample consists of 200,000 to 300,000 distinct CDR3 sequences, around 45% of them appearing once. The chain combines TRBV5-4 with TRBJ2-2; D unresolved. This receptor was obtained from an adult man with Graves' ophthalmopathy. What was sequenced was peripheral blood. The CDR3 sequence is CASSPSDGTNTGELFF. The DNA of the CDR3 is TGTGCCAGCAGCCCTTCGGACGGAACGAACACCGGGGAGCTGTTTTTT.